Ten or more counts support the clone carrying this T cell receptor beta chain. TCRdb reanalyzed the PCR reads via MiXCR. The table records about 27,000 clones, over 15% of them present only once. This CDR3 contains 14 residues. Germline lookup yields CDR1 LGHDT and CDR2 YNNKEL (reference sequence). The ends lost 4 bases at V and 7 bases at J; junction bases unmatched: 6. This entry is derived from a study of metastatic and nonmetastatic thyroid tumors. Study information: Where malignant and benign thyroid patients were concerned, repertoires were compared across blood and tumor or nodule tissue.

Every patient was untreated before thyroid surgery. The sequenced sample was blood. The sequence came from a male donor with papillary thyroid cancer or a benign thyroid nodule (not recorded which). Some clones in this sample may be carry-over from other donors' samples. The rearrangement uses TRBV3-1 and TRBJ2-1, with 8 bases lining up with TRBD2. Here the CDR3 DNA reads TGTGCCAGCAGCCCGAGCGGGAGCGTAAATGAGCAGTTCTTC. Its protein is CASSPSGSVNEQFF.